A selection of T cell receptor beta chains follows, all from one sample in a study of T-cell reconstitution after alpha-beta-depleted transplantation in children. TCRdb re-analysed the PCR reads in MiXCR, keeping a single row per CDR3 protein. The data contain some 500,000 distinct CDR3 sequences, 32% of them singletons. The sample in question was PBMCs from the stem cell graft donor, obtained from the stem cell graft. Every receptor here comes from a human donor who donated a stem cell graft to a child with aplastic anemia. Each CDR3 is given with its conserved first and last residue. A D gene is named only where the DNA matches it firmly. Clone size is shown for a subset of rows, as once, few, many or a class of expanded clone.

V	D	J	size	CDR3	DNA
TRBV7-9	TRBD1	TRBJ1-5	.	CASSLNTGDNQPQHF	TGTGCCAGCAGCTTAAATACAGGGGACAATCAGCCCCAGCATTTT
TRBV29-1	.	TRBJ2-5	many	CSVGGNNQETQYF	TGCAGCGTTGGGGGAAACAACCAAGAGACCCAGTACTTC
TRBV20-1	.	TRBJ1-1	.	CSARDPRETEAFF	TGCAGTGCTAGAGATCCGCGAGAGACTGAAGCTTTCTTT
TRBV29-1	TRBD2	TRBJ2-3	.	CSVAPGLALGLSTDTQYF	TGCAGCGTCGCCCCGGGACTAGCCCTGGGCCTTAGCACAGATACGCAGTATTTT
TRBV29-1	TRBD2	TRBJ2-7	few	CSVVGLAGGQYF	TGCAGCGTTGTTGGGCTAGCGGGGGGACAGTACTTC
TRBV28	.	TRBJ2-1	.	CASIKASYFGNEQFF	TGTGCCAGCATCAAGGCCTCCTACTTCGGCAATGAGCAGTTCTTC
TRBV10-3	.	TRBJ1-3	few	CAISAVDGNTIYF	TGTGCCATCAGTGCCGTGGATGGAAACACCATATATTTT
TRBV20-1	.	TRBJ1-2	.	CSARQTYGYTF	TGCAGTGCTCGACAGACATATGGCTACACCTTC
TRBV18	.	TRBJ1-4	.	CASSPVGSATNEKLFF	TGTGCCAGCTCACCCGTGGGGTCTGCAACTAATGAAAAACTGTTTTTT
TRBV3-1	.	TRBJ2-1	.	CASSQCRKGVDNEQFF	TGTGCCAGCAGCCAATGTCGGAAAGGGGTCGACAATGAGCAGTTCTTC
TRBV4-3	TRBD2	TRBJ2-2	.	CASSRFLAGGPTGELFF	TGCGCCAGCAGCCGCTTCCTAGCGGGAGGACCCACCGGGGAGCTGTTTTTT
TRBV11-2	TRBD1	TRBJ1-5	.	CASSLSTGGIQPQHF	TGTGCCAGCAGCTTAAGCACAGGGGGGATTCAGCCCCAGCATTTT
TRBV18	.	TRBJ2-1	.	CASSERELGNNEQFF	TGTGCCAGCTCTGAGAGGGAACTTGGCAACAATGAGCAGTTCTTC
TRBV30	.	TRBJ2-7	few	CAWSVAGFEQYF	TGTGCCTGGAGTGTTGCCGGGTTCGAGCAGTACTTC
TRBV12-3/TRBV12-4	.	TRBJ1-2	.	CASSPGRGVPHGYTF	TGTGCCAGCAGCCCGGGACGAGGGGTCCCTCATGGCTACACCTTC
TRBV13	.	TRBJ1-1	.	CASSLETAGLRDTEAFF	TGTGCCAGCAGCTTAGAGACAGCCGGTCTCAGGGACACTGAAGCTTTCTTT
TRBV5-4	.	TRBJ2-6	.	CASSWFRLSGRSGANVLTF	TGTGCCAGCAGCTGGTTTAGACTCTCCGGAAGGTCTGGGGCCAACGTCCTGACTTTC
TRBV29-1	.	TRBJ2-7	many	CSVEESPQGEQYF	TGCAGCGTTGAAGAGTCCCCCCAGGGTGAGCAGTACTTC
TRBV7-7	TRBD2	TRBJ2-5	.	CASSLRTSGMGGETQYF	TGTGCCAGCAGCTTGCGGACTAGCGGGATGGGAGGAGAGACCCAGTACTTC
TRBV7-2	TRBD1	TRBJ1-1	.	CASSRLKGQGGTEAFF	TGTGCCAGCAGCCGATTAAAGGGGCAGGGGGGGACTGAAGCTTTCTTT
TRBV6-2/TRBV6-3	.	TRBJ1-4	.	CASSLGTLNEKLFF	TGTGCCAGCAGCCTCGGTACTCTCAATGAAAAACTGTTTTTT
TRBV20-1	TRBD1	TRBJ2-5	.	CSALATTLYRGQRETQYF	TGCAGTGCTCTCGCAACCACACTCTACAGGGGGCAGAGAGAGACCCAGTACTTC
TRBV6-4	TRBD2	TRBJ2-3	few	CASSTGLAGGIDTQYF	TGTGCCAGCAGCACGGGACTAGCGGGAGGTATAGATACGCAGTATTTT
TRBV11-2	TRBD1	TRBJ1-3	.	CASSYAGTGGGNTIYF	TGTGCCAGCAGCTATGCCGGGACAGGGGGAGGAAACACCATATATTTT
TRBV30	.	TRBJ2-2	.	CAWRQQPNTGELFF	TGTGCCTGGAGACAACAGCCGAACACCGGGGAGCTGTTTTTT
TRBV29-1	TRBD2	TRBJ2-7	few	CSALIFGTSGGLYEQYF	TGCAGCGCCTTGATATTCGGGACTAGCGGGGGCCTCTACGAGCAGTACTTC
TRBV30	.	TRBJ1-1	once	CAWSVRMGRNTEAFF	TGTGCCTGGAGTGTAAGGATGGGGAGGAACACTGAAGCTTTCTTT
TRBV20-1	.	TRBJ1-5	.	CSAAAARGLSNQPQHF	TGCAGTGCGGCGGCCGCCCGGGGATTGAGCAATCAGCCCCAGCATTTT
TRBV7-6	TRBD2	TRBJ2-7	.	CASSLAAGAIYYEQYF	TGTGCCAGCAGCTTAGCGGCGGGAGCTATCTACTACGAGCAGTACTTC
TRBV9	TRBD2	TRBJ2-2	few	CASSVVGRAGGAGELFF	TGTGCCAGCAGCGTAGTAGGGCGAGCGGGAGGTGCCGGGGAGCTGTTTTTT
TRBV9	.	TRBJ1-2	.	CASRQGGDYGYTF	TGTGCCAGCAGGCAGGGAGGGGACTATGGCTACACCTTC
TRBV27	.	TRBJ1-2	few	CASSPMGNGYTF	TGTGCCAGCAGTCCCATGGGGAATGGCTACACCTTC
TRBV4-3	.	TRBJ1-2	.	CASSPETNRHRATYGYTF	TGCGCCAGCAGCCCGGAAACCAACCGACACCGGGCTACCTATGGCTACACCTTC
TRBV30	TRBD1	TRBJ1-4	.	CAWSVDRVANEKLFF	TGTGCCTGGAGTGTTGACAGGGTGGCTAATGAAAAACTGTTTTTT
TRBV6-5	TRBD1	TRBJ1-2	.	CASSFRGTGDGYTF	TGTGCCAGCAGTTTCCGTGGGACAGGGGATGGCTACACCTTC
TRBV29-1	TRBD1	TRBJ1-5	.	CSVATGTGGNQPQHF	TGCAGCGTTGCGACCGGGACAGGGGGCAATCAGCCCCAGCATTTT
TRBV7-2	.	TRBJ2-5	.	CASSQGGGTQYF	TGTGCCAGCAGCCAGGGGGGGGGGACCCAGTACTTC
TRBV5-1	TRBD1	TRBJ1-2	few	CASSLAGTGNYGYTF	TGCGCCAGCAGCTTGGCGGGGACAGGGAACTATGGCTACACCTTC
TRBV9	.	TRBJ1-3	.	CASSVAGTAGNTIYF	TGTGCCAGCAGCGTAGCTGGTACTGCTGGAAACACCATATATTTT
TRBV7-9	TRBD2	TRBJ2-1	.	CASSPTSGGTYNEQFF	TGTGCCAGCAGCCCGACTAGCGGGGGGACCTACAATGAGCAGTTCTTC
TRBV9	.	TRBJ2-3	.	CASSVARTPSDTQYF	TGTGCCAGCAGCGTAGCCCGGACCCCCTCAGATACGCAGTATTTT
TRBV27	.	TRBJ2-7	many	CASSLSSGVAYEQYF	TGTGCCAGCAGTTTATCTAGCGGAGTTGCCTACGAGCAGTACTTC
TRBV6-5	.	TRBJ2-1	.	CASSYASGDYNEQFF	TGTGCCAGCAGTTACGCATCAGGGGACTACAATGAGCAGTTCTTC
TRBV4-2	.	TRBJ2-1	.	CASTLLGDEQFF	TGTGCCAGCACCCTCCTGGGGGATGAGCAGTTCTTC
TRBV12-3/TRBV12-4	.	TRBJ1-4	.	CASSFDSLSRKLFF	TGTGCCAGCAGTTTCGACAGCCTCTCTAGAAAACTGTTTTTT
TRBV6-1	TRBD1	TRBJ1-6	few	CASTGQGNSPLHF	TGTGCCAGCACGGGACAGGGGAATTCACCCCTCCACTTT
TRBV12-3/TRBV12-4	TRBD1	TRBJ2-2	once	CASTYQGVLRTGELFF	TGTGCCAGTACCTATCAGGGGGTTTTGAGGACCGGGGAGCTGTTTTTT
TRBV12-3/TRBV12-4	.	TRBJ2-1	.	CASSFFGRTTRENEQFF	TGTGCCAGCAGTTTTTTCGGAAGGACGACTCGGGAGAATGAGCAGTTCTTC
TRBV11-2	TRBD2	TRBJ2-5	.	CASSLALAGGSETQYF	TGTGCCAGCAGCTTAGCCCTAGCGGGAGGTTCAGAGACCCAGTACTTC
TRBV20-1	TRBD1	TRBJ1-6	few	CSAQRAPGQGDF	TGCAGTGCGCAGAGGGCCCCGGGACAGGGCGACTTT